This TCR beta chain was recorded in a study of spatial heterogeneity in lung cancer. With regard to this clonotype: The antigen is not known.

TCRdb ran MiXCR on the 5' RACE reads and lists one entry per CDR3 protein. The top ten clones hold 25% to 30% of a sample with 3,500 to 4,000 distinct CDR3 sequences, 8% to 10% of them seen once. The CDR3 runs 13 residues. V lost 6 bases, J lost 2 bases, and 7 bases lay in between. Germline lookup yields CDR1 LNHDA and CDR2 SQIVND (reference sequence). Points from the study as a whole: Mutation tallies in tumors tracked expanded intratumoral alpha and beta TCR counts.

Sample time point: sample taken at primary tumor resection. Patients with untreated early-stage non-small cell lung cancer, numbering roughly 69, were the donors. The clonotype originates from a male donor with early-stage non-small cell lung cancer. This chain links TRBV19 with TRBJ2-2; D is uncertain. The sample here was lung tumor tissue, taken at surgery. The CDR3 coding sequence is TGTGCCAGTAGCGAACCTAACACCGGGGAGCTGTTTTTT. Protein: CASSEPNTGELFF. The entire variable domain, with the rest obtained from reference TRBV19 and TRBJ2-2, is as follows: DGGITQSPKYLFRKEGQNVTLSCEQNLNHDAMYWYRQDPGQGLRLIYYSQIVNDFQKGDIAEGYSVSREKKESFPLTVTSAQKNPTAFYLCASSEPNTGELFFGEGSRLTVL.